A selection of T cell receptor beta chains follows, all from one sample in a study of human T cells and chemical hapten exposure. TCRdb reanalysed the RACE reads using MiXCR and keeps one entry per CDR3 protein. The sample gives under 45,000 distinct CDR3 sequences, 5.5% of which show up once; about 13% is in the top ten. Sequencing was carried out using whole blood. Receptors originate from a human donor in good health. Some clones in this sample may be carry-over from other donors' samples. CDR3s include the opening cysteine and the closing phenylalanine or tryptophan. The D gene is left open where the match is weak. Size tells how often a clone was seen (once, few, many) or the class of an expanded clone, and some rows leave it out.

clone size	V gene	J gene	D gene	CDR3 DNA	CDR3 protein
many	TRBV11-2	TRBJ2-4	.	TGTGCCAGCAGACACCTAGCCAAAAACATTCAGTACTTC	CASRHLAKNIQYF
many	TRBV20-1	TRBJ1-4	TRBD1	TGCAGTGCTAGACGGACAGGGGGGCCTAGAAAACTGTTTTTT	CSARRTGGPRKLFF
many	TRBV15	TRBJ2-1	TRBD1	TGTGCCACCAGCGGACACAGGGGCAATGAGCAGTTCTTC	CATSGHRGNEQFF
few	TRBV12-3/TRBV12-4	TRBJ2-1	.	TGTGCCAGCAGTCTTAGCCAGACGAATGAGCAGTTCTTC	CASSLSQTNEQFF
few	TRBV7-9	TRBJ1-1	TRBD1	TGTGCCAGCAGCTTGGACAGGGGGCTAGTTGACACTGAAGCTTTCTTT	CASSLDRGLVDTEAFF
many	TRBV27	TRBJ2-4	.	TGTGCCAGCAGTTTATCGAAAGGGGGCAAAAACATTCAGTACTTC	CASSLSKGGKNIQYF
many	TRBV6-2/TRBV6-3	TRBJ2-3	.	TGTGCCAGCAGTTACTTACCAACTGGAGATACGCAGTATTTT	CASSYLPTGDTQYF
many	TRBV7-2	TRBJ2-3	.	TGTGCCAGCAGCTTAAGGACAGGCACAGATACGCAGTATTTT	CASSLRTGTDTQYF
many	TRBV28	TRBJ1-3	TRBD1	TGTGCCAGCAGTCTCCCAAACAGGGGGGACACCATATATTTT	CASSLPNRGDTIYF
many	TRBV2	TRBJ2-5	.	TGTGCCAGCAGGGGGACAAAAGAGACCCAGTACTTC	CASRGTKETQYF
many	TRBV20-1	TRBJ2-1	.	TGCAGTGCTTCCCTCGAGGGGGGACATTACAATGAGCAGTTCTTC	CSASLEGGHYNEQFF
many	TRBV6-2/TRBV6-3	TRBJ2-6	.	TGTGCCAGCAGTGCCCTTGGTGAGGGGGCCAACGTCCTGACTTTC	CASSALGEGANVLTF
.	TRBV27	TRBJ1-1	.	TGTGCCAGCGCGGGGACTGAAGCTTTCTTT	CASAGTEAFF
many	TRBV3-1	TRBJ2-7	.	TGTGCCACTGCGGGGGCTTCCTACGAGCAGTACTTC	CATAGASYEQYF
.	TRBV20-1	TRBJ1-6	TRBD1	TGCAGTGCTAGAGATCCCAAGACAGGGGTCTATAATTCACCCCTCCACTTT	CSARDPKTGVYNSPLHF
many	TRBV5-5	TRBJ2-2	.	TGTGCCAGCAGCCTATTAAGCTTACTCTCGAACACCGGGGAGCTGTTTTTT	CASSLLSLLSNTGELFF
.	TRBV7-9	TRBJ2-2	.	TGTGCCAGCAGCTTGAGAGCCGGGGAGCTGTTTTTT	CASSLRAGELFF
many	TRBV27	TRBJ2-1	.	TGTGCCAGCGGGCAGGCGCTGTCCTACAATGAGCAGTTCTTC	CASGQALSYNEQFF
.	TRBV6-5	TRBJ1-2	TRBD1	TGTGCCAGCAGTTCCCTCGGGCAGGGGGCTGTGTATGGCTACACCTTC	CASSSLGQGAVYGYTF
many	TRBV30	TRBJ1-2	TRBD1	TGTGCCTGGAGTGGGGGGACAGGGGCTAGCTATGGCTACACCTTC	CAWSGGTGASYGYTF
.	TRBV7-2	TRBJ2-3	TRBD2	TGTGCCAGCAGCTTATGGACTAGGGCAGATACGCAGTATTTT	CASSLWTRADTQYF
few	TRBV5-1	TRBJ1-1	.	TGCGCCAGCAGCGGAGGGACGGGCAGCACTGAAGCTTTCTTT	CASSGGTGSTEAFF
many	TRBV11-2	TRBJ1-1	.	TGTGCCAGCAGCCCTAATTCGATACTGGGTGGAGCTTTCTTT	CASSPNSILGGAFF
few	TRBV5-1	TRBJ2-3	.	TGCGCCAGCAGCTTGGAGCGGGGCACAGATACGCAGTATTTT	CASSLERGTDTQYF
many	TRBV4-2	TRBJ2-3	.	TGTGCCAGCAGCCCAGGTAGCGGCACAGATACGCAGTATTTT	CASSPGSGTDTQYF
many	TRBV10-3	TRBJ2-1	TRBD2	TGTGCCATCAGGAAAACTAGCGGGGGGCGGTACAATGAGCAGTTCTTC	CAIRKTSGGRYNEQFF
many	TRBV24-1	TRBJ2-2	TRBD1	TGTGCCACCAGTGATTTGGGCGCCGAACAGGGGTGGAAGAACACCGGGGAGCTGTTTTTT	CATSDLGAEQGWKNTGELFF
many	TRBV4-2	TRBJ2-4	TRBD2	TGTGCCAGCAGCCAAGAGTTAGCGGGGACCAAAGGCATTCAGTACTTC	CASSQELAGTKGIQYF
many	TRBV20-1	TRBJ1-1	TRBD1	TGCAGTGCTAGAGGGGGACAGACAAAATTCTTT	CSARGGQTKFF